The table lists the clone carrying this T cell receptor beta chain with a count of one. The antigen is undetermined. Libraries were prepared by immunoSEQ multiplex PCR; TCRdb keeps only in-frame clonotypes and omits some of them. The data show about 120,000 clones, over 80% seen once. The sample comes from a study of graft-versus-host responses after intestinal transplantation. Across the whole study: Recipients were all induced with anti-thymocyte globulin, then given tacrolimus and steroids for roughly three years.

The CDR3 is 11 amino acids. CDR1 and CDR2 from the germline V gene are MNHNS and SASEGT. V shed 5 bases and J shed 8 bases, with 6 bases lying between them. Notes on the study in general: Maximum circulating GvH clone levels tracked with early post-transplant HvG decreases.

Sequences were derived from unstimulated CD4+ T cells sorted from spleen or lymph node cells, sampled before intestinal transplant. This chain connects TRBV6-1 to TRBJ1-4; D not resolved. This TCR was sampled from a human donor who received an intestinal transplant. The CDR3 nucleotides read TGTGCCAGCAGTATAAGGGAAAAACTGTTTTTT. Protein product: CASSIREKLFF.